The subject of this entry is one T cell receptor beta chain. Its cognate antigen is unknown. Unique molecular identifiers were incorporated into the prepared TCRbeta library. TCRdb re-called the PCR reads with MiXCR, one entry per CDR3 protein. In the table there are over 200,000 distinct CDR3 sequences, around 7.7% of which are singletons. The record originates from a study of T-cell reconstitution after alpha-beta-depleted transplantation in children. Study results and caveats: Surviving recipient cells, namely T cells and thymic progenitors, were the source of high day-60 TCRbeta diversity in some patients. After transplant, at about two months, alpha-beta T cells were reportedly derived from several hundred expanded graft clones. A year post-transplant, T-cell counts and diversity derived mostly from newly produced T cells.

The CDR3 spans 13 residues. J lost 10 bases, V lost 3 bases, and 7 bases had no gene match. Per germline, CDR1 DFQATT and CDR2 SNEGSKA (reference sequence). This receptor was taken from a male patient aged 2 to 9 who had a stem cell transplant for acute myeloid leukemia, so the T cells may come from the graft donor. The sample in question was PBMCs, mostly from graft donor cells, obtained 360 days after TCRalphabeta/CD19-depleted stem cell transplant. The chain employs TRBV20-1 and TRBJ1-4; 8 nucleotides line up with TRBD1. The CDR3 here is CSARSQGAGKLFF. CDR3 nucleotide sequence: TGCAGTGCTAGGAGCCAGGGGGCAGGAAAACTGTTTTTT.